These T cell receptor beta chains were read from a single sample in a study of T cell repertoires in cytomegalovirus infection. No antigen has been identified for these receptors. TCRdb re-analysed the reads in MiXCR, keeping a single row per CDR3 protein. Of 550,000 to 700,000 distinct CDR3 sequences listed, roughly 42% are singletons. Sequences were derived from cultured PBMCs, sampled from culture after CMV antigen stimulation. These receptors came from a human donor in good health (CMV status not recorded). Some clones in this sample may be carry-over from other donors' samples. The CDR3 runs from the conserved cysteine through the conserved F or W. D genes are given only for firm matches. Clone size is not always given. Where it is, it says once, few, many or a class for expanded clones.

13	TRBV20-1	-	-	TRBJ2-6	TGCAGTGCTTACGTCTCTGGGGCCAACGTCCTGACTTTC	CSAYVSGANVLTF
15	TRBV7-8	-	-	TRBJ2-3	TGTGCCAGCAGCTTAGCTCTGGGTACCACAGATACGCAGTATTTT	CASSLALGTTDTQYF
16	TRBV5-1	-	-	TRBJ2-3	TGCGCCAGCAGCTTCGTGAGCGGCCTCCTGCCGGGTACGCAGTATTTT	CASSFVSGLLPGTQYF
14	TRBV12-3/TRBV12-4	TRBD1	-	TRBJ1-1	TGTGCCAGCAGTGCCGACAGGGGTAGAGCTGAAGCTTTCTTT	CASSADRGRAEAFF
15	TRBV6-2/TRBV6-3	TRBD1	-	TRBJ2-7	TGTGCCAGCAGTTACCCCGGGACAGCGACCTACGAGCAGTACTTC	CASSYPGTATYEQYF
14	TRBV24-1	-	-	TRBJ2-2	TGTGCCACCAGTGATCTCCAGAACACCGGGGAGCTGTTTTTT	CATSDLQNTGELFF
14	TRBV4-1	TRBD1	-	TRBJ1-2	TGCGCCAGCAGCCACCCGGGACAGGGGTTTGGCTACACCTTC	CASSHPGQGFGYTF
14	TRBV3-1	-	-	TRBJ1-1	TGTGCCAGCAGCCCGCCCACTGGGAGGGGATCGGCTTTCTTT	CASSPPTGRGSAFF
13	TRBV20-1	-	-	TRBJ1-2	TGCAGTGCTAGAGGGTCGGTTTACTATGGCTACACCTTC	CSARGSVYYGYTF
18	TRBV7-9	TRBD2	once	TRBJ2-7	TGTGCCAGCAGCTCCCCCTCCGGGATAGCGGGAGGGCCGGGGGAGCAGTACTTC	CASSSPSGIAGGPGEQYF
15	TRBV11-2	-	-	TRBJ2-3	TGTGCCAGCAGCTTAGGGCTAGACGGGACAGATACGCAGTATTTT	CASSLGLDGTDTQYF
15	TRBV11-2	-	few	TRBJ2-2	TGTGCCAGCAGCGTCGTAGCTGCGAACACCGGGGAGCTGTTTTTT	CASSVVAANTGELFF
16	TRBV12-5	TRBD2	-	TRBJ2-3	TGTGCTAGTGGTTTGGGGACGACTAGCGGAGGGGATACGCAGTATTTT	CASGLGTTSGGDTQYF